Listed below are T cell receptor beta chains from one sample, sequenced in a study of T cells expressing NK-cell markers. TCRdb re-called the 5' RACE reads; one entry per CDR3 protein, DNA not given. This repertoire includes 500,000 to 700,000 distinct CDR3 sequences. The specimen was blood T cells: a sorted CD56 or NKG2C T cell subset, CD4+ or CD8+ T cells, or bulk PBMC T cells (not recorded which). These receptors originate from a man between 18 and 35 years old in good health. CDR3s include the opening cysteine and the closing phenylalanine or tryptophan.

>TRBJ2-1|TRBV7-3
CASSFSGKNEQFF
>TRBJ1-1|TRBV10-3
CATGPVGSAEAFF
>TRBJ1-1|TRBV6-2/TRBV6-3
CASSPHGDRFMNTEAFF
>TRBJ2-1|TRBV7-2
CASSLPSGLGAYEQFF
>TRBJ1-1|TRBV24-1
CATSDPGTANTEAFF
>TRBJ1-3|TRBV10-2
CASREEAGAGNTIYF
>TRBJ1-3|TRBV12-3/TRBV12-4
CASSTQGNTIYF
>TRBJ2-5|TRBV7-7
CASSPLPGSRTQYF
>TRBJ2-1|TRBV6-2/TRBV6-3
CASKRLDIPSLSYNEQFF
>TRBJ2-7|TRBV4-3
CASSQQHMGQGSWEQYF
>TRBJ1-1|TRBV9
CASSVTAEIHEAFF
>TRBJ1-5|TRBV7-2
CASSLAGAGTQPQHF
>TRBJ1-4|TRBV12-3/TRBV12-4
CASSRGTGEKLFF
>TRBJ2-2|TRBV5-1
CASGDTGYTGELFF
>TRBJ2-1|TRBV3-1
CASSQGAAGSEQFF
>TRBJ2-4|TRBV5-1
CASSRTGTSQNIQYF
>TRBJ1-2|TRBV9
CASSPGRGQVGYTF
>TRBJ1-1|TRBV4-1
CASSQVQLNTEAFF
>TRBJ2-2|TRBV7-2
CASGGGAGAGELFF
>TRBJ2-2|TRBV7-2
CASSLAHGAPNTGELFF
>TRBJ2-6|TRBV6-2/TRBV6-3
CASSFKTGGAGANVLTF
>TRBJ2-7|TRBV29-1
CSVAGQRISEQYF
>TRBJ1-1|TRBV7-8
CASSPDLSPSNTEAFF
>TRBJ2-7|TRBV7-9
CASSLAGQGAGEQYF